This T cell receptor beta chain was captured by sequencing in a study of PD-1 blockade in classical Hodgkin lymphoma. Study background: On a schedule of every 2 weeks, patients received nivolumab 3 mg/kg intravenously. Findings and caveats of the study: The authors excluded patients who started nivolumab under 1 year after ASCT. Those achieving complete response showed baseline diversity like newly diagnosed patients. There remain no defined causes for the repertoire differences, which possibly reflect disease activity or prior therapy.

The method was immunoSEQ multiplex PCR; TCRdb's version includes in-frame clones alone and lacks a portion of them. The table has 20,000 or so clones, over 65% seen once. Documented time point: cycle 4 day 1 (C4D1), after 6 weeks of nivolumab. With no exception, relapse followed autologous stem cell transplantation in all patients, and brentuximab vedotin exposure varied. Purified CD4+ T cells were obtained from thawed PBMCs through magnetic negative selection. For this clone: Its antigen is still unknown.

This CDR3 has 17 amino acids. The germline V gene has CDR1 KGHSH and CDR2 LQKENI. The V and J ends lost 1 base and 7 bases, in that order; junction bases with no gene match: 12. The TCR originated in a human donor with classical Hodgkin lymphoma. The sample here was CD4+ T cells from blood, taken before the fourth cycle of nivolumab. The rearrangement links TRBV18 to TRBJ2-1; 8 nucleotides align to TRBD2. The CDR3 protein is CASSPQAGGGGWNEQFF. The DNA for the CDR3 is TGTGCCAGCTCACCACAGGCGGGAGGAGGGGGATGGAATGAGCAGTTCTTC.